The sequence of this TCR beta chain was determined in a study of PD-1 blockade in classical Hodgkin lymphoma. Time point given: cycle 4 day 1 (C4D1), after five to seven weeks of nivolumab. All patients experienced relapse after autologous stem cell transplantation, and brentuximab vedotin exposure was variable. Germline V gene data show CDR1 as LNHDA and CDR2 as SQIVND (reference sequence). The CDR3 length is 20 residues. Trimming stripped 3 bases from V and 2 bases from J, with 26 bases between. Sequencing used immunoSEQ multiplex PCR; TCRdb keeps in-frame clones, though not all of them. The data contain some 96,000 clones, approximately 94% of them singletons.

The origin of this receptor is a human donor with classical Hodgkin lymphoma. Specimen: peripheral blood mononuclear cells (PBMCs), collected before the fourth cycle of nivolumab. This chain links TRBV19 with TRBJ1-5; D gene ambiguous. The CDR3: CASSIDPPRQTPRGNQPQHF. The CDR3 nucleotides are TGTGCCAGTAGTATCGACCCCCCCCGCCAGACCCCAAGGGGCAATCAGCCCCAGCATTTT.